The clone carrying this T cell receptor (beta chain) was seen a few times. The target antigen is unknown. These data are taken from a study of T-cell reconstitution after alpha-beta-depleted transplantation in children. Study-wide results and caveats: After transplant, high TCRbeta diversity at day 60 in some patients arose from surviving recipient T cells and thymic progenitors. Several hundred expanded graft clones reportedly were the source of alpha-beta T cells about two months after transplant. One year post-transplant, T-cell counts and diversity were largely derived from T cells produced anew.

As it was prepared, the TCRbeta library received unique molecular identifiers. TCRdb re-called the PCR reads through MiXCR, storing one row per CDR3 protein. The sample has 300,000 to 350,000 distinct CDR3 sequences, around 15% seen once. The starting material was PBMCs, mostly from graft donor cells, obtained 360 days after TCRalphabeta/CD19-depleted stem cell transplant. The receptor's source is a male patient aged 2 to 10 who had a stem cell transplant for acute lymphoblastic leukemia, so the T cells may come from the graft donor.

The CDR3 DNA reads TGTGCCAGCAGCCAAGATCGGCTACAGAGAGGAAACACCATATATTTT. Its translation: CASSQDRLQRGNTIYF. The chain employs TRBV3-1 and TRBJ1-3; D gene ambiguous. V was clipped by 0 bases and J by 4 bases, with 13 bases between them. Looked up from germline, CDR1 is LGHDT and CDR2 is YNNKEL (reference sequence). This CDR3 contains 16 residues. The whole variable domain, remainder taken from reference TRBV3-1 and TRBJ1-3, is DTAVSQTPKYLVTQMGNDKSIKCEQNLGHDTMYWYKQDSKKFLKIMFSYNNKELIINETVPNRFSPKSPDKAHLNLHINSLELGDSAVYFCASSQDRLQRGNTIYFGEGSWLTVV.